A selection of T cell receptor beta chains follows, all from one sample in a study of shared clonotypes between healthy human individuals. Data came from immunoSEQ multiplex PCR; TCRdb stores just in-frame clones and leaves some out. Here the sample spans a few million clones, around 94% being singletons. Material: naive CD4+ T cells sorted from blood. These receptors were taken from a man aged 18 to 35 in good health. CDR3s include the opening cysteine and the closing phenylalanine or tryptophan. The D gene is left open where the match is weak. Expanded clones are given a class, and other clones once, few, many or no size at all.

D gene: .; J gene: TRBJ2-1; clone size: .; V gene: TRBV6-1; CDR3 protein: CASSGTSKVEQFF; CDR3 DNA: TGTGCCAGCAGTGGAACTAGCAAGGTTGAGCAGTTCTTC
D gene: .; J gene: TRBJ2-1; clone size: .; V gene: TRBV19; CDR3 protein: CASRSGFEEQFF; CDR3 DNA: TGTGCCAGTAGAAGTGGTTTCGAGGAGCAGTTCTTC
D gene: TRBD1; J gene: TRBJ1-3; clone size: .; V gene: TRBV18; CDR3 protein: CASSPMNRGLGNTIYF; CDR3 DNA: TGTGCCAGCTCACCAATGAACAGGGGCTTGGGAAACACCATATATTTT
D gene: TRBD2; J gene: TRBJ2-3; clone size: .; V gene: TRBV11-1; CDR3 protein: CASSFELAGFTDTQYF; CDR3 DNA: TGTGCCAGCAGCTTTGAACTAGCGGGGTTCACAGATACGCAGTATTTT
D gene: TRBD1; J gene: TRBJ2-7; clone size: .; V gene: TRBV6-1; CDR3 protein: CASRDRDRGPEQYF; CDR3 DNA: TGTGCCAGCAGAGACCGGGACAGGGGGCCCGAGCAGTACTTC
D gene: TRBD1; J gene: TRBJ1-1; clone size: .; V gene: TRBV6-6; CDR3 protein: CASSPTGGEAFF; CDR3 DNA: TGTGCCAGCAGTCCGACAGGGGGGGAAGCTTTCTTT
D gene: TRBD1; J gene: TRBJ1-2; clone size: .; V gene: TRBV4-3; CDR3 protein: CASSQDPTGEGYGYTF; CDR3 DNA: TGCGCCAGCAGCCAAGATCCGACAGGGGAAGGCTATGGCTACACCTTC
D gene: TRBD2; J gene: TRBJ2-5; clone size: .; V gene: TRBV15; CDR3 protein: CATSRVWEGRETQYF; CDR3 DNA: TGTGCCACCAGCAGAGTGTGGGAGGGCCGGGAGACCCAGTACTTC
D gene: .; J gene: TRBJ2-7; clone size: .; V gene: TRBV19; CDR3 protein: CASREGGTSYEQYF; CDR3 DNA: TGTGCCAGTCGCGAGGGAGGAACCAGCTACGAGCAGTACTTC
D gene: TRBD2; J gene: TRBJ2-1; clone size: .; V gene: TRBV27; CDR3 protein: CASSPGIFGEGYNEQFF; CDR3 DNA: TGTGCCAGCAGCCCAGGAATCTTTGGGGAGGGCTACAATGAGCAGTTCTTC
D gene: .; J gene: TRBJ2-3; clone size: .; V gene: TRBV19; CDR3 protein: CASSFRGTDTQYF; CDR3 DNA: TGTGCCAGTAGTTTCCGGGGCACAGATACGCAGTATTTT
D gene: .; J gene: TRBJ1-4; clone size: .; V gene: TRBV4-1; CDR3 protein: CASSPYGQATNEKLFF; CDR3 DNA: TGCGCCAGCAGCCCCTACGGCCAGGCAACTAATGAAAAACTGTTTTTT
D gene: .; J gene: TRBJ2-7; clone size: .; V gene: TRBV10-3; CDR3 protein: CAISESNVAGPGSYEQYF; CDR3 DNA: TGTGCCATCAGTGAGTCGAATGTCGCAGGGCCCGGCTCCTACGAGCAGTACTTC
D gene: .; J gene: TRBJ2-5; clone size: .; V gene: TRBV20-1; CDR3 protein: CSAMLETQYF; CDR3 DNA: TGCAGTGCAATGCTGGAGACCCAGTACTTC
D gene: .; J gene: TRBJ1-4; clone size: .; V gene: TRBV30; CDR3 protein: CAWSEWSTNEKLFF; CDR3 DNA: TGTGCCTGGAGTGAGTGGTCAACTAATGAAAAACTGTTTTTT
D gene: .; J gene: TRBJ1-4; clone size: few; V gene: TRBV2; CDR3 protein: CASRSANNEKLFF; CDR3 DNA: TGTGCCAGCAGAAGTGCTAATAATGAAAAACTGTTTTTT
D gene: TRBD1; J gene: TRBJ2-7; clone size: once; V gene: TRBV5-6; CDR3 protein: CASQTGQAAYEQYF; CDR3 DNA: TGTGCCAGTCAAACGGGACAGGCTGCCTACGAGCAGTACTTC
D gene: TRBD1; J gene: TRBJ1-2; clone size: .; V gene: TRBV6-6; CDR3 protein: CASSYADRGSGYTF; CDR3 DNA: TGTGCCAGCAGTTACGCCGACAGGGGGAGCGGCTACACCTTC
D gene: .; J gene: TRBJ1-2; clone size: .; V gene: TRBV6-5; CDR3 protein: CASSYSGRWNYGYTF; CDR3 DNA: TGTGCCAGCAGTTACTCGGGCAGGTGGAACTATGGCTACACCTTC
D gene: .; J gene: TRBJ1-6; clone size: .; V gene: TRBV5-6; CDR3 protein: CASSLEGRYNSPLHF; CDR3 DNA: TGTGCCAGCAGCTTGGAGGGACGGTATAATTCACCCCTCCACTTT
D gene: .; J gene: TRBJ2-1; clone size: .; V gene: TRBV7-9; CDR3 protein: CASSGYNEQFF; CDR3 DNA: TGTGCCAGCAGCGGCTACAATGAGCAGTTCTTC
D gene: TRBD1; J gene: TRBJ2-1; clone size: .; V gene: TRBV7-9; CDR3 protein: CASSLVARDRLFF; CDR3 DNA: TGTGCCAGCAGCTTAGTAGCCCGGGACAGGCTGTTCTTC
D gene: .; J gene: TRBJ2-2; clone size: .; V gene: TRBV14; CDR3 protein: CASSQELASLTGELFF; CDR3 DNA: TGTGCCAGCAGCCAAGAATTGGCCAGCCTCACCGGGGAGCTGTTTTTT
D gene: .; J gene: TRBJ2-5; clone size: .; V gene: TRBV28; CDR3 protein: CASRWDHLETQYF; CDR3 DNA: TGTGCCAGCAGATGGGACCACCTAGAGACCCAGTACTTC
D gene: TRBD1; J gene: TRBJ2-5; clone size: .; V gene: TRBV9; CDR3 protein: CASSVGGQAPQETQYF; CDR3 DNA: TGTGCCAGCAGCGTGGGGGGACAGGCCCCCCAAGAGACCCAGTACTTC
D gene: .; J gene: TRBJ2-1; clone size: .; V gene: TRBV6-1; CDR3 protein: CASSEQGSRQFF; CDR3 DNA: TGTGCCAGCAGTGAACAGGGTAGTCGACAGTTCTTC
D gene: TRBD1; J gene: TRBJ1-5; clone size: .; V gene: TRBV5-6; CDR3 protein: CASSTRDRALNQPQHF; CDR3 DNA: TGTGCCAGCAGCACCCGGGACAGGGCCCTTAATCAGCCCCAGCATTTT
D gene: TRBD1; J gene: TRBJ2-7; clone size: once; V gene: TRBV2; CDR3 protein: CASWAGGLHEQYF; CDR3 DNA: TGTGCCAGCTGGGCAGGGGGTCTCCACGAGCAGTACTTC